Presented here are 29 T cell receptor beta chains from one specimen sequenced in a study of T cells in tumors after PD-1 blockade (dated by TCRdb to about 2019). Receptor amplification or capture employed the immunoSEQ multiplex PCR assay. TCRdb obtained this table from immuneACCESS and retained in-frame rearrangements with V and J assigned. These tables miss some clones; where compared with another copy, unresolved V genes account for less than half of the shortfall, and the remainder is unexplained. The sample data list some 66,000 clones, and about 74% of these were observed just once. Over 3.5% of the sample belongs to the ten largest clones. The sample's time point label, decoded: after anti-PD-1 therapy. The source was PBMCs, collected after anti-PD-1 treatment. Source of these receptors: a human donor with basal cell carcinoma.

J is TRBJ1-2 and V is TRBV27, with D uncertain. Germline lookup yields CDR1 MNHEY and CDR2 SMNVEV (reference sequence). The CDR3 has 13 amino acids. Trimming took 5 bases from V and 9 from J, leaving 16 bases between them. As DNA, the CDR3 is TGTGCCAGCAGTCCCTCCGCTAACATTCGCTACACCTTC. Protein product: CASSPSANIRYTF.

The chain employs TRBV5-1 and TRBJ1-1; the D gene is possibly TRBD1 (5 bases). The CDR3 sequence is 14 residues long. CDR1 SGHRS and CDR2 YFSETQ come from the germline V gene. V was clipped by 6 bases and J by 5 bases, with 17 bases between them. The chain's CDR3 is CASKPGTMETEAFF. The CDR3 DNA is TGCGCCAGCAAGCCTGGGACTATGGAAACTGAAGCTTTCTTT.

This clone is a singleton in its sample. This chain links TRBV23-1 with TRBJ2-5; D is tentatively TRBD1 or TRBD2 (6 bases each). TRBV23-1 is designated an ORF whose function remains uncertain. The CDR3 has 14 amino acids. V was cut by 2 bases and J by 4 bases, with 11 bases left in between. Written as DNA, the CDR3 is TGCGCCAGCAGTCAACCCGAGGGGGGAGAGACCCAGTACTTC. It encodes CASSQPEGGETQYF.

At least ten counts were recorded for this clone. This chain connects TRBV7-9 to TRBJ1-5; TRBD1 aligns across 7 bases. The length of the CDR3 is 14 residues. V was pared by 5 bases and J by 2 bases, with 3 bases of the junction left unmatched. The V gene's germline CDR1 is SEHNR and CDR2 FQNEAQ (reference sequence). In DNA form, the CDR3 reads TGTGCCAGCAGCACCGGGACAGGCAATCAGCCCCAGCATTTT. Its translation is CASSTGTGNQPQHF.

CDR3 nucleotide sequence: TGCGCCAGCAGCTCAACGACCGGGACGGCTTACACTGAAGCTTTCTTT. As protein: CASSSTTGTAYTEAFF. The chain joins TRBV5-1 to TRBJ1-1, with D tentatively TRBD1 (5 bases). Trimming pared 3 bases from V and 3 bases from J, leaving 18 bases between. The CDR3 extends over 16 amino acids. Per germline, CDR1 SGHRS and CDR2 YFSETQ. The full variable domain, completed using reference TRBV5-1 and TRBJ1-1, is KAGVTQTPRYLIKTRGQQVTLSCSPISGHRSVSWYQQTPGQGLQFLFEYFSETQRNKGNFPGRFSGRQFSNSRSEMNVSTLELGDSALYLCASSSTTGTAYTEAFFGQGTRLTVV.

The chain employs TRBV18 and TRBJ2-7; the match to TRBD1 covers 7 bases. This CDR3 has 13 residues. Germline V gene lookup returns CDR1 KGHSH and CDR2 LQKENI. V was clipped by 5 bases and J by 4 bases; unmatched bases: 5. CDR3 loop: CASSVSGGYEQYF. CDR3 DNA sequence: TGTGCCAGCTCAGTATCAGGGGGTTACGAGCAGTACTTC.

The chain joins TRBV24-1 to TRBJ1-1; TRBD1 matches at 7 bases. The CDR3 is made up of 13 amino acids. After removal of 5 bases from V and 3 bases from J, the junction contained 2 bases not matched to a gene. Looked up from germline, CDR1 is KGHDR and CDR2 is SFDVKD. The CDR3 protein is CATSVTGDTEAFF. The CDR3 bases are TGTGCCACCAGTGTCACAGGGGACACTGAAGCTTTCTTT.

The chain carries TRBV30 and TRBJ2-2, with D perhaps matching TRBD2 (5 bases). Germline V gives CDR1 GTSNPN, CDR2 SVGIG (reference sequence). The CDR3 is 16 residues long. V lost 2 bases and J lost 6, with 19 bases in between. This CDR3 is CAWSPRTGSFPGELFF. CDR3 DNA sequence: TGTGCCTGGAGTCCGAGGACGGGGAGTTTTCCCGGGGAGCTGTTTTTT.

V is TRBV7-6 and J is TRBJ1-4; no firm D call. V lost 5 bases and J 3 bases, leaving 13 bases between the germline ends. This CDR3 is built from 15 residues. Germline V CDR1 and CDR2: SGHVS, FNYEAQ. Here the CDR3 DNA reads TGTGCCAGCAGCCAATACAAGGGTTCTAATGAAAAACTGTTTTTT. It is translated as CASSQYKGSNEKLFF.

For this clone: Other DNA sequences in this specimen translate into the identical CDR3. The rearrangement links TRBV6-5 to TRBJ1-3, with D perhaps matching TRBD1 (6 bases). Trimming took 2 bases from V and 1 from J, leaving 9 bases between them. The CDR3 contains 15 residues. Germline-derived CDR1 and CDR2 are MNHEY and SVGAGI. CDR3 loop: CASSYLRGSGNTIYF. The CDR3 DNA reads TGTGCCAGCAGTTACCTCAGGGGTTCTGGAAACACCATATATTTT.

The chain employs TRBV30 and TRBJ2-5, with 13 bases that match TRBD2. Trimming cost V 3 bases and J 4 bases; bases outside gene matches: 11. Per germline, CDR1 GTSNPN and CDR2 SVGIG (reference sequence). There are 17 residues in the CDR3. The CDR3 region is CAWSGLAGDTLGETQYF. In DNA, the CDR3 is TGTGCCTGGAGCGGACTAGCGGGGGACACCTTGGGAGAGACCCAGTACTTC.

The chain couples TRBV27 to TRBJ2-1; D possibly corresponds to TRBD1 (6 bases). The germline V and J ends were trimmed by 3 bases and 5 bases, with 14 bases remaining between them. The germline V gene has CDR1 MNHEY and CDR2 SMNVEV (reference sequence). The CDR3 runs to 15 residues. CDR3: CASSLEYRADNEQFF. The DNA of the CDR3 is TGTGCCAGCAGTTTGGAATACAGGGCAGACAATGAGCAGTTCTTC.

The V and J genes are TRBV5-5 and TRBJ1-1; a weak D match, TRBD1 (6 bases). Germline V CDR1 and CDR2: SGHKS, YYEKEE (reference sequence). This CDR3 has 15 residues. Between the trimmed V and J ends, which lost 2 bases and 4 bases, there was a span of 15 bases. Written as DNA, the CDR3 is TGTGCCAGCAGCTTTGGGGGCGGCGTAGGCACTGAAGCTTTCTTT. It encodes CASSFGGGVGTEAFF.

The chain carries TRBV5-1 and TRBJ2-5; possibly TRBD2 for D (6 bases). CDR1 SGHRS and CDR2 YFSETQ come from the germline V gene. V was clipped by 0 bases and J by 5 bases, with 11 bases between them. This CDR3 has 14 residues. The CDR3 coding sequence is TGCGCCAGCAGCTTGGTAGCGAGCGGGGAGACCCAGTACTTC. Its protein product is CASSLVASGETQYF.

The CDR3 DNA reads as TGCGCCAGCAGCTTGCAAGACACCGGGGAGCTGTTTTTT. This codes for CASSLQDTGELFF. The chain combines TRBV4-1 with TRBJ2-2; D unclear. The CDR3 spans 13 residues. V dropped 5 bases and J dropped 3 bases, with 7 bases sitting between them. In germline, CDR1 is MGHRA, CDR2 YSYEKL.

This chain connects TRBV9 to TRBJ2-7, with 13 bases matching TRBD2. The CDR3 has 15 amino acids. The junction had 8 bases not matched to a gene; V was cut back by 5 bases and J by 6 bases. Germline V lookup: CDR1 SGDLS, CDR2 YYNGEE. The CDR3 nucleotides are TGTGCCAGCAGTCCTACTAGCGGGGGGGCCTCCGAGCAGTACTTC. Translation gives CASSPTSGGASEQYF. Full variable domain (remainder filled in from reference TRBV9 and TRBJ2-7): DSGVTQTPKHLITATGQRVTLRCSPRSGDLSVYWYQQSLDQGLQFLIQYYNGEERAKGNILERFSAQQFPDLHSELNLSSLELGDSALYFCASSPTSGGASEQYFGPGTRLTVT.

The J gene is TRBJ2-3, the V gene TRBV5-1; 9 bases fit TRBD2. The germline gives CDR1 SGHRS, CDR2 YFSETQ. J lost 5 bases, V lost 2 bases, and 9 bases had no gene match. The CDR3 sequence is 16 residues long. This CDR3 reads CASSLVSGGLEDTQYF. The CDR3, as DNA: TGCGCCAGCAGCTTAGTAAGCGGGGGGCTCGAAGATACGCAGTATTTT.

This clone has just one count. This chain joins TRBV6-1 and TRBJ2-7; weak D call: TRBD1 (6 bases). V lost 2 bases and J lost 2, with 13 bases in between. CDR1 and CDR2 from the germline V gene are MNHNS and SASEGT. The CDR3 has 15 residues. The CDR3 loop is CASSEWPDRTYEQYF. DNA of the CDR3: TGTGCCAGCAGTGAATGGCCGGACAGAACCTACGAGCAGTACTTC.

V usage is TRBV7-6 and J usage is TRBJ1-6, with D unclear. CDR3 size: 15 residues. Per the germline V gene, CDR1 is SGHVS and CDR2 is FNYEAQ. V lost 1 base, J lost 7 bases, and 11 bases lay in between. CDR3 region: CASSLGESPNSPLHF. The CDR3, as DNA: TGTGCCAGCAGCTTAGGAGAGAGCCCGAATTCACCCCTCCACTTT.

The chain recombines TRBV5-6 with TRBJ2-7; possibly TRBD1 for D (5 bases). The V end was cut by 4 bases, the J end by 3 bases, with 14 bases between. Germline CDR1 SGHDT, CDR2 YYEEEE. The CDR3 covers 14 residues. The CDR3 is CASSPRTRIYEQYF. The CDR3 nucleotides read TGTGCCAGCAGCCCAAGGACACGGATCTACGAGCAGTACTTC.

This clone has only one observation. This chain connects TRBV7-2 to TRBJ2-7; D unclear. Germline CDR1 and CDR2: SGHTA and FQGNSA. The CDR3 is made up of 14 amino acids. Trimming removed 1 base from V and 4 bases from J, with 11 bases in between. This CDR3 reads CASSLDLTRYEQYF. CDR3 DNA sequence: TGTGCCAGCAGCTTAGACCTAACCCGGTACGAGCAGTACTTC.

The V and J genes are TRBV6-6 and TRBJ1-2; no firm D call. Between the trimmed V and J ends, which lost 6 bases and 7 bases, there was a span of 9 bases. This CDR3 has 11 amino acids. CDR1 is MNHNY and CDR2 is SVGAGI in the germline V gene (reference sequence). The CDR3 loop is CASSQKSGYTF. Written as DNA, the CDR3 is TGTGCCAGCAGCCAAAAGAGTGGCTACACCTTC.

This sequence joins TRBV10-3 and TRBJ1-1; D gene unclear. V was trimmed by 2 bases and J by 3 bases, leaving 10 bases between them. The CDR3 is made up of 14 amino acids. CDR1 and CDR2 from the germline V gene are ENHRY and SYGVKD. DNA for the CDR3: TGTGCCATCAGTGAGAAGTTGGTGGACACTGAAGCTTTCTTT. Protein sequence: CAISEKLVDTEAFF.

The CDR3 DNA sequence: TGCAGCGTTGACGAGGCAGGGATTAACTATGGCTACACCTTC. Protein sequence: CSVDEAGINYGYTF. The chain uses TRBV29-1 and TRBJ1-2; tentative D call: TRBD1 (5 bases). V was trimmed by 3 bases and J by 1 base, leaving 12 bases between them. The length of the CDR3 is 14 residues. Germline V gene sequence: CDR1 SQVTM, CDR2 ANQGSEA.

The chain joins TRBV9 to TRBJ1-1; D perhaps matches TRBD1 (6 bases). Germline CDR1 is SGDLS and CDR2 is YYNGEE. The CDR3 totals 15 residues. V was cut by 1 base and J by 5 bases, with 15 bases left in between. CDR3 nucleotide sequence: TGTGCCAGCAGCGTAAGAACGGGGGCGAGGACTGAAGCTTTCTTT. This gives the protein CASSVRTGARTEAFF.

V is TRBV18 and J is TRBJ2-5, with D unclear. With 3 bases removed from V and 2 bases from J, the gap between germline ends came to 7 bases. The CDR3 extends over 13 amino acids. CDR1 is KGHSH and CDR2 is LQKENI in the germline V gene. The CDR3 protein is CASSPSIQETQYF. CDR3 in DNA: TGTGCCAGCTCACCTTCGATTCAAGAGACCCAGTACTTC.

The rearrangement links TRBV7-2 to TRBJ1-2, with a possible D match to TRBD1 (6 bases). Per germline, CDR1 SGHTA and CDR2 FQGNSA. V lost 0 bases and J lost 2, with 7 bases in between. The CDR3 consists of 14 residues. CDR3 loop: CASSLAQGNYGYTF. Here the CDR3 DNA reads TGTGCCAGCAGCTTAGCACAGGGAAACTATGGCTACACCTTC.

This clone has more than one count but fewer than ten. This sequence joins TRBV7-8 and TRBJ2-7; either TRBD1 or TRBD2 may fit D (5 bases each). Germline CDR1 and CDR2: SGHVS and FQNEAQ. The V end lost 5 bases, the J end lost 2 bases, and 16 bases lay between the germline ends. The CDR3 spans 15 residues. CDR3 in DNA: TGTGCCAGCAGCACCGGGACGCCAGGACCCTACGAGCAGTACTTC. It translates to CASSTGTPGPYEQYF.

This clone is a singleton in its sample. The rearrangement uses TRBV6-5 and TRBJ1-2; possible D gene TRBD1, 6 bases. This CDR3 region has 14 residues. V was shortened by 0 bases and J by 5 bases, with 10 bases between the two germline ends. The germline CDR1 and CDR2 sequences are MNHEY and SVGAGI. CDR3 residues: CASSYSGGQYGYTF. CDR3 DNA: TGTGCCAGCAGTTACTCTGGGGGCCAATATGGCTACACCTTC.